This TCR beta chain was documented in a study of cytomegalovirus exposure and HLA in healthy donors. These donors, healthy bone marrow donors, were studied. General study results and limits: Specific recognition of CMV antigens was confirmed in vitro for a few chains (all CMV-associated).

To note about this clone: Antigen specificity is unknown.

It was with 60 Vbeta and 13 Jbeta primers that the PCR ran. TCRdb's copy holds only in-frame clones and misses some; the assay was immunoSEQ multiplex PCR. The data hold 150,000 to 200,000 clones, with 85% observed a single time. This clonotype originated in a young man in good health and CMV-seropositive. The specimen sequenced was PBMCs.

The CDR3 is CATSVTAIRGRGFTEAFF. The CDR3 DNA is TGTGCCACCAGCGTAACCGCGATTCGGGGCAGGGGGTTCACTGAAGCTTTCTTT. The chain combines TRBV15 with TRBJ1-1; 7 bases align to TRBD1. Trimming cost V 5 bases and J 4 bases; bases outside gene matches: 19. Germline CDR1 is LNHNV and CDR2 is YYDKDF (reference sequence). The length of the CDR3 is 18 residues.